Below, one T cell receptor beta chain is given with its context. Its antigen is unidentified. This entry is derived from a study of molecular identifiers for immune sequencing clone quantification. The wider study: Replicate experiments divided RNA from around 20,000 or 100,000 naive CD8 cells into five parts and sequenced four.

TCRdb called the PCR reads again in MiXCR, with one record for every CDR3 protein. The data contain approximately 500,000 distinct CDR3 sequences, roughly a fifth of them singletons. For naive CD8 T cells, sorting used the CD8+CD4-CCR7+CD45RA+ phenotype. This CDR3 comprises 15 residues. Germline V gives CDR1 ENHRY, CDR2 SYGVKD. The V segment lost 6 bases and the J segment 5 bases; nucleotides outside the gene matches: 7. Study-wide points: Effector cells had over 99% of their molecules in clones above 20 RNA copies, while naive cells had under 1%. Spiked TCR RNA from one Jurkat cell reportedly showed up when mixed among one million naive cells.

The chain combines TRBV10-3 with TRBJ2-3; TRBD1 aligns across 11 bases. The material sequenced was naive CD8+ T cells from blood, with Jurkat cell RNA spiked in. Indicated subset: FACS-sorted CD8+CD4-CCR7+CD45RA+ naive T cells. This receptor was taken from a human donor in good health. Some libraries in this study had Jurkat cell RNA spiked in. The CDR3 DNA is TGTGCCATCAGCGGACAGGGGGCGTCCGGAGATACGCAGTATTTT. Translation: CAISGQGASGDTQYF.